The next 15 T cell receptor beta chains were all read from a single sample in a study of blood T cell repertoires in COVID-19. Libraries were prepared by immunoSEQ multiplex PCR; TCRdb keeps only in-frame clonotypes and omits some of them. This table holds about 300,000 clones, around 90% found once. The specimen sequenced was peripheral blood. The receptors originated from a woman in her 50s with COVID-19, enrolled during active disease.

The chain combines TRBV19 with TRBJ2-4; weak D call: TRBD1 (6 bases). The CDR3 length is 13 residues. V lost 3 bases, J lost 9 bases, and 12 bases lay in between. Germline assignment: CDR1 LNHDA and CDR2 SQIVND (reference sequence). The CDR3 DNA follows: TGTGCCAGTAGTATGATGGGGGCCGGCATTCAGTACTTC. Translated: CASSMMGAGIQYF. The variable domain in full, with the rest retrieved from reference TRBV19 and TRBJ2-4, is DGGITQSPKYLFRKEGQNVTLSCEQNLNHDAMYWYRQDPGQGLRLIYYSQIVNDFQKGDIAEGYSVSREKKESFPLTVTSAQKNPTAFYLCASSMMGAGIQYFGAGTRLSVL.

The CDR3 sequence is CASSTRQGSSYNEQFF. In DNA, the CDR3 is TGTGCCAGCAGCACCCGACAGGGGTCGTCCTACAATGAGCAGTTCTTC. V gene TRBV7-9 combines with J gene TRBJ2-1; 8 nucleotides line up with TRBD1. The CDR3 is 16 residues long. Per the germline V gene, CDR1 is SEHNR and CDR2 is FQNEAQ (reference sequence). The V segment lost 5 bases and the J segment 1 base; nucleotides outside the gene matches: 7.

V gene TRBV19 combines with J gene TRBJ2-1; TRBD1 matches at 10 bases. The trim removed 4 bases at V and 6 bases at J, leaving 3 bases unmatched. CDR1 LNHDA and CDR2 SQIVND come from the germline V gene (reference sequence). This CDR3 region has 14 residues. As DNA, the CDR3 is TGTGCCAGTAGTACTCGGACAGGGGGCAATGAGCAGTTCTTC. Protein sequence: CASSTRTGGNEQFF.

The chain couples TRBV9 to TRBJ1-5; 7 bases agree with TRBD1. With 8 bases clipped from V and 0 bases from J, the junction kept 5 bases outside the gene matches. CDR1 SGDLS and CDR2 YYNGEE come from the germline V gene. The CDR3 is 14 amino acids. CDR3 sequence (DNA): TGTGCCAGTTCGACAGGGTTTAGCAATCAGCCCCAGCATTTT. This encodes CASSTGFSNQPQHF.

The chain uses TRBV7-9 and TRBJ2-7, with D possibly matching TRBD2 (5 bases). This CDR3 has 15 residues. Trimming shortened V by 1 base and J by 2 bases, and 12 bases separated the two germline ends. CDR1 and CDR2 (germline): SEHNR, FQNEAQ (reference sequence). The CDR3 region has the DNA TGTGCCAGCAGCTTAGAGGCTGGGAGAACCTACGAGCAGTACTTC. Translation: CASSLEAGRTYEQYF. Filled out from reference TRBV7-9 and TRBJ2-7, the complete variable domain reads DTGVSQNPRHKITKRGQNVTFRCDPISEHNRLYWYRQTLGQGPEFLTYFQNEAQLEKSRLLSDRFSAERPKGSFSTLEIQRTEQGDSAMYLCASSLEAGRTYEQYFGPGTRLTVT.

V usage is TRBV7-9 and J usage is TRBJ2-5; 7 bases agree with TRBD2. V lost 0 bases to trimming and J lost 0 bases; unmatched junction nucleotides: 10. Germline V gives CDR1 SEHNR, CDR2 FQNEAQ (reference sequence). This CDR3 spans 18 amino acids. CDR3: CASSLALRREKYQETQYF. CDR3 bases: TGTGCCAGCAGCTTAGCGTTGCGGCGGGAGAAGTACCAAGAGACCCAGTACTTC.

The J gene is TRBJ2-2, the V gene TRBV24-1; a possible D gene is TRBD2 (5 bases). V was trimmed by 5 bases and J by 8 bases, leaving 11 bases between them. This CDR3 has 13 residues. Germline V CDR1 and CDR2: KGHDR, SFDVKD. CDR3 sequence: CATSGTGSGELFF. CDR3 coding DNA: TGTGCCACCAGTGGGACGGGAAGTGGGGAGCTGTTTTTT.

The V gene is TRBV6-4, the J gene TRBJ2-3, with D possibly TRBD1 on 5 matching bases. The V end lost 3 bases, the J end lost 2 bases, and 6 bases lay between the germline ends. CDR1 is MRHNA and CDR2 is SNTAGT in the germline V gene. CDR3 length: 13 amino acids. CDR3 coding DNA: TGTGCCAGCAGTGAGGACAACACAGATACGCAGTATTTT. Translated, it gives CASSEDNTDTQYF.

The CDR3 region has the DNA TGTGCCAGCAGCTCACTAGCGGGAGGGCCAGGCAATGAGCAGTTCTTC. Encoded protein: CASSSLAGGPGNEQFF. The genes are TRBV11-2 and TRBJ2-1, with 13 bases lining up with TRBD2. The germline CDR1 and CDR2 sequences are SGHAT and FQNNGV. J lost 6 bases, V lost 4 bases, and 6 bases had no gene match. CDR3 length: 16 residues. Full variable domain (rest looked up from reference TRBV11-2 and TRBJ2-1): EAGVAQSPRYKIIEKRQSVAFWCNPISGHATLYWYQQILGQGPKLLIQFQNNGVVDDSQLPKDRFSAERLKGVDSTLKIQPAKLEDSAVYLCASSSLAGGPGNEQFFGPGTRLTVL.

The chain employs TRBV19 and TRBJ1-1; D unclear. V lost 3 bases and J 2 bases, leaving 7 bases between the germline ends. The CDR3 covers 13 residues. CDR1 is LNHDA, CDR2 SQIVND, per germline (reference sequence). Written as DNA, the CDR3 is TGTGCCAGTAGTATTGGCAGTAACACTGAAGCTTTCTTT. Translated: CASSIGSNTEAFF. Looking up the rest from reference TRBV19 and TRBJ1-1 gives the full variable domain: DGGITQSPKYLFRKEGQNVTLSCEQNLNHDAMYWYRQDPGQGLRLIYYSQIVNDFQKGDIAEGYSVSREKKESFPLTVTSAQKNPTAFYLCASSIGSNTEAFFGQGTRLTVV.

The chain has TRBV7-2 and TRBJ1-4; 7 bases line up with TRBD1. The germline V gene encodes CDR1 SGHTA and CDR2 FQGNSA. V gave up 5 bases and J gave up 0 bases; unmatched junction bases: 6. The CDR3 sequence is 16 residues long. Here the CDR3 reads CASSIGTVATNEKLFF. CDR3 bases: TGTGCCAGCAGCATCGGGACAGTGGCAACTAATGAAAAACTGTTTTTT.

The chain carries TRBV6-6 and TRBJ2-5, with D perhaps TRBD2 (7 bases). In germline, CDR1 is MNHNY, CDR2 SVGAGI (reference sequence). The germline V and J ends were trimmed by 7 bases and 3 bases, with 21 bases remaining between them. The CDR3 totals 16 residues. The CDR3 DNA is TGTGCCAGCAACTCGCCCTCACGGGGGGCCAAAGAGACCCAGTACTTC. This gives the protein CASNSPSRGAKETQYF.

The V and J genes are TRBV30 and TRBJ2-7, with 9 bases aligning to TRBD1. The CDR3 is made up of 15 amino acids. Trimming cost V 4 bases and J 2 bases; bases outside gene matches: 9. Germline CDR1 GTSNPN, CDR2 SVGIG (reference sequence). The CDR3 bases are TGTGCCTGGATCCCCCCGGACAGGGGAGCCTACGAGCAGTACTTC. The encoded protein is CAWIPPDRGAYEQYF. Supplemented by reference TRBV30 and TRBJ2-7, the full variable domain reads SQTIHQWPATLVQPVGSPLSLECTVEGTSNPNLYWYRQAAGRGLQLLFYSVGIGQISSEVPQNLSASRPQDRQFILSSKKLLLSDSGFYLCAWIPPDRGAYEQYFGPGTRLTVT.

This clone was detected a few times. The rearrangement uses TRBV7-6 and TRBJ2-1; D is possibly TRBD1 (5 bases). Trimming cost V 1 base and J 2 bases, with 9 bases left between them. This CDR3 is built from 15 residues. Looked up from germline, CDR1 is SGHVS and CDR2 is FNYEAQ. The CDR3 DNA reads as TGTGCCAGCAGCTTAGGGCAGGGAACCTACAATGAGCAGTTCTTC. Its translation: CASSLGQGTYNEQFF.

This clone has only one observation. This sequence joins TRBV5-1 and TRBJ2-1, with unresolved D. Between the trimmed V and J ends, which lost 3 bases and 3 bases, there was a span of 13 bases. Germline loops: CDR1 SGHRS, CDR2 YFSETQ. There are 15 residues in the CDR3. The CDR3 nucleotides are TGCGCCAGCAGCTCCATGACCTCTAGCTACAATGAGCAGTTCTTC. Translated: CASSSMTSSYNEQFF.